This T cell receptor (beta chain) was profiled in a study of cytomegalovirus exposure and HLA in healthy donors. The study, taken as a whole, reports: Later analysis identified several of the most significant clusters that appeared linked to common viral pathogens.

The PCR was carried out with 60 Vbeta primers and 13 Jbeta primers. Sequencing used immunoSEQ multiplex PCR; TCRdb keeps in-frame clones, though not all of them. The sample holds 100,000 to 150,000 clones, more than 75% seen once. On this clone itself: Its antigen is unidentified.

This CDR3 contains 16 residues. The V gene's germline CDR1 is ENHRY and CDR2 SYGVKD. The ends lost 4 bases at V and 3 bases at J; junction bases unmatched: 10. The origin of this receptor is a male donor in good health and CMV-seronegative. The rearrangement joins TRBV10-3 to TRBJ2-3; 7 positions agree with TRBD2. The sample was PBMCs. CDR3 sequence: CAISGGGGISTDTQYF. As DNA, the CDR3 is TGTGCCATCAGTGGAGGCGGGGGAATTAGTACAGATACGCAGTATTTT.